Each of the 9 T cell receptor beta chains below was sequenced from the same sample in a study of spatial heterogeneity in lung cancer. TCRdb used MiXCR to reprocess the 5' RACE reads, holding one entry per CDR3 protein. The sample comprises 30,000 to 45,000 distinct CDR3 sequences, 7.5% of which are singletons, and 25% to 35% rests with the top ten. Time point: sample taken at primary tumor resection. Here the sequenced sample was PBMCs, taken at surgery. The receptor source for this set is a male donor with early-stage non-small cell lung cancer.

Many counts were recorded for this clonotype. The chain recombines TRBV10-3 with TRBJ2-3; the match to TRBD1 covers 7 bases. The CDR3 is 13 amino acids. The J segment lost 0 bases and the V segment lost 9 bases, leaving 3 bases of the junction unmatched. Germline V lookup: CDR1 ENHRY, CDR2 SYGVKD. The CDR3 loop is CAIGTASTDTQYF. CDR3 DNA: TGTGCCATAGGGACAGCTAGCACAGATACGCAGTATTTT.

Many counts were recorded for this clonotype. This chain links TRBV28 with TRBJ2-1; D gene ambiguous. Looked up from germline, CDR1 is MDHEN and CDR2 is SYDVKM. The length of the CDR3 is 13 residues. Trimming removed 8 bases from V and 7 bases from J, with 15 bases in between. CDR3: CASHGDQRNEQFF. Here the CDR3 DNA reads TGTGCCAGCCATGGGGATCAGAGGAATGAGCAGTTCTTC.

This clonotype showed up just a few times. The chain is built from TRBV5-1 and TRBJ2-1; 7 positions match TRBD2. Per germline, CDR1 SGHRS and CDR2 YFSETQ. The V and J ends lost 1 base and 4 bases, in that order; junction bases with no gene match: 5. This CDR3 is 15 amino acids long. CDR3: CASSLWGEGYNEQFF. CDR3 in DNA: TGCGCCAGCAGCTTGTGGGGGGAGGGTTACAATGAGCAGTTCTTC.

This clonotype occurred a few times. CDR3: CASSFSGPSRETQYF. The CDR3 DNA reads as TGCGCCAGCAGCTTCAGCGGGCCCTCGCGGGAGACCCAGTACTTC. This chain connects TRBV5-1 to TRBJ2-5, with D possibly TRBD2 on 6 matching bases. The CDR3 loop spans 15 amino acids. The germline CDR1 and CDR2 sequences are SGHRS and YFSETQ. V lost 2 bases to trimming and J lost 5 bases, with 16 bases between them.

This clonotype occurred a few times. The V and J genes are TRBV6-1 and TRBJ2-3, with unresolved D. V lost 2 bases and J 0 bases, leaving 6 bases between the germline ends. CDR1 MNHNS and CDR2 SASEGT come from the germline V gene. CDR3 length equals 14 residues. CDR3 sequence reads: CASSERGSTDTQYF. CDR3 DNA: TGTGCCAGCAGTGAAAGAGGCAGCACAGATACGCAGTATTTT.

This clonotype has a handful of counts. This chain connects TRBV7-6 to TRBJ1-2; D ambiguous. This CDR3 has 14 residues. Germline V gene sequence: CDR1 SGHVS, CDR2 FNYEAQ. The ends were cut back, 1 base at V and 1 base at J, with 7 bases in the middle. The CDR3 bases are TGTGCCAGCAGCTTAGGGACCCATAACTATGGCTACACCTTC. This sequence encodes CASSLGTHNYGYTF.

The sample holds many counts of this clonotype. CDR3 bases: TGTGCCAGCAGTGAATCCGGATACGAGCAGTACGTC. It translates to CASSESGYEQYV. The rearrangement joins TRBV2 to TRBJ2-7; no definite D call. CDR1 SNHLY and CDR2 FYNNEI come from the germline V gene. Trimming removed 2 bases from V and 4 bases from J, with 6 bases in between. CDR3 size: 12 residues.

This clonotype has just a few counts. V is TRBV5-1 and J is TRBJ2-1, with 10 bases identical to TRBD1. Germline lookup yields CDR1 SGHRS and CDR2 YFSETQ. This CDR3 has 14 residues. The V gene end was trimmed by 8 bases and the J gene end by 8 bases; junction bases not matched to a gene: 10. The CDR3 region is CASEPGQGTDEQFF. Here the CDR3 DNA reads TGCGCCAGTGAACCGGGACAGGGGACGGATGAGCAGTTCTTC.

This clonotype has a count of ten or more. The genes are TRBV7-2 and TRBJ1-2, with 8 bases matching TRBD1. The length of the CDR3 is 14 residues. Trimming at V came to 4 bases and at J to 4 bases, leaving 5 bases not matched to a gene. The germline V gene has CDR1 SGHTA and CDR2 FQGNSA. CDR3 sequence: CASSSRQGFYGYTF. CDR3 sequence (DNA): TGTGCCAGCAGCTCGAGACAGGGGTTCTATGGCTACACCTTC. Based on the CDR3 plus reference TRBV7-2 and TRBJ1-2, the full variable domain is GAGVSQSPSNKVTEKGKDVELRCDPISGHTALYWYRQSLGQGLEFLIYFQGNSAPDKSGLPSDRFSAERTGGSVSTLTIQRTQQEDSAVYLCASSSRQGFYGYTFGSGTRLTVV.